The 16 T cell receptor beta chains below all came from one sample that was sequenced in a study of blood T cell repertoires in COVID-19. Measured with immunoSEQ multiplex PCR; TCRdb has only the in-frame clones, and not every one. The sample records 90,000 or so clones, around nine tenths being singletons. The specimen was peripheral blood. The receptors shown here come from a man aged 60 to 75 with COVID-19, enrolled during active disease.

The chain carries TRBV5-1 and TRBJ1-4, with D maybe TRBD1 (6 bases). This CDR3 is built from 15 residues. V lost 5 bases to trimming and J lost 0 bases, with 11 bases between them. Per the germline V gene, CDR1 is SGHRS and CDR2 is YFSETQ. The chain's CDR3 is CASSRDTATNEKLFF. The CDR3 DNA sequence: TGCGCCAGCAGTCGGGACACCGCAACTAATGAAAAACTGTTTTTT.

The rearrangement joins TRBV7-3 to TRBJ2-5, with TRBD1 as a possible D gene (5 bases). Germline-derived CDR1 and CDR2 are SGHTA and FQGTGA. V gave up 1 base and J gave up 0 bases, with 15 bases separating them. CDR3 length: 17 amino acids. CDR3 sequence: CASSLNRQGSNQETQYF. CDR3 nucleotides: TGTGCCAGCAGCTTAAATCGCCAGGGTAGTAACCAAGAGACCCAGTACTTC. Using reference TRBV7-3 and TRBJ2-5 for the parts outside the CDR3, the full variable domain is GAGVSQTPSNKVTEKGKYVELRCDPISGHTALYWYRQSLGQGPEFLIYFQGTGAADDSGLPNDRFFAVRPEGSVSTLKIQRTERGDSAVYLCASSLNRQGSNQETQYFGPGTRLLVL.

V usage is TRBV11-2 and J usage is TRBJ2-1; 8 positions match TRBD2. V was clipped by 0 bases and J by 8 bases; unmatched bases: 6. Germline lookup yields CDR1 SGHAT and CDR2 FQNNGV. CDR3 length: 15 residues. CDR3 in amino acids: CASSLDSASGYEQFF. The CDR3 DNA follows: TGTGCCAGCAGCTTAGATAGCGCTAGCGGGTATGAGCAGTTCTTC.

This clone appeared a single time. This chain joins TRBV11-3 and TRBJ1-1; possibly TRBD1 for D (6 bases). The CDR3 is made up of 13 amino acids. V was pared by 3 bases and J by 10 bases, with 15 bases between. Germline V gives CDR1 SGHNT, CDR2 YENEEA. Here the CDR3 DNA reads TGTGCCAGCAGCTTGGGGGCTGACGGCGTAGCTTTCTTT. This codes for CASSLGADGVAFF.

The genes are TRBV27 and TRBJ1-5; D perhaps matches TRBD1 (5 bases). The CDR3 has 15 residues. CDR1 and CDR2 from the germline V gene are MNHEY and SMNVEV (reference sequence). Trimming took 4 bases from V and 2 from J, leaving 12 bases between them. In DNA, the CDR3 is TGTGCCAGCAGTTCCTTGGGGGGGGGCAATCAGCCCCAGCATTTT. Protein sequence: CASSSLGGGNQPQHF.

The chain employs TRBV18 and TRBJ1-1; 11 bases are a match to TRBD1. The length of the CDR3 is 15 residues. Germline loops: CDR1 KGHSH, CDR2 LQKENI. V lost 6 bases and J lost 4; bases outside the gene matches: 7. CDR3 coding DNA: TGTGCCAGCTCGGCGGGGACAGGGGGAAGCACTGAAGCTTTCTTT. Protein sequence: CASSAGTGGSTEAFF.

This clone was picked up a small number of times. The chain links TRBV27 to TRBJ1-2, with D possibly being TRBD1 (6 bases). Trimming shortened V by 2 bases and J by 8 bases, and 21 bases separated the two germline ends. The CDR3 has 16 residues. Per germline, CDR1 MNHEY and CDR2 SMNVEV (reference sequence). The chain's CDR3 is CASSLGLDSLLRGYTF. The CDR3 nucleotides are TGTGCCAGCAGTTTAGGGCTGGACAGTCTGCTCAGGGGCTACACCTTC.

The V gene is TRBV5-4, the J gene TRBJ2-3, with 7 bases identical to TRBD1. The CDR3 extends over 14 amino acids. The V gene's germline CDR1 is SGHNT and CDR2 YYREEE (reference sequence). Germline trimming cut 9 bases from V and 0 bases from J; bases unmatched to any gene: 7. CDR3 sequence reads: CATNDRVSTDTQYF. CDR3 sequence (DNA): TGTGCCACCAACGACAGGGTAAGCACAGATACGCAGTATTTT. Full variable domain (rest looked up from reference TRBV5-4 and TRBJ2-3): ETGVTQSPTHLIKTRGQQVTLRCSSQSGHNTVSWYQQALGQGPQFIFQYYREEENGRGNFPPRFSGLQFPNYSSELNVNALELDDSALYLCATNDRVSTDTQYFGPGTRLTVL.

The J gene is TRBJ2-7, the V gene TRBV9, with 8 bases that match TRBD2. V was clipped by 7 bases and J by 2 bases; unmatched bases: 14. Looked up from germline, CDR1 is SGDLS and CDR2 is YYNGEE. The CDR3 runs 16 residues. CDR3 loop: CASSFGGAAATYEQYF. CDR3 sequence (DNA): TGTGCCAGCTCCTTCGGGGGGGCTGCGGCCACCTACGAGCAGTACTTC.

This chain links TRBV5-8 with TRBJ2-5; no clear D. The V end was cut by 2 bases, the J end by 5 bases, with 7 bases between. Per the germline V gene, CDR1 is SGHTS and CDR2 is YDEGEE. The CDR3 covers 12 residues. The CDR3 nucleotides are TGTGCCAGCAGCTTTTCTGAGGAGACCCAGTACTTC. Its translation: CASSFSEETQYF. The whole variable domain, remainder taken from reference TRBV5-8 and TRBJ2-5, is EAGVTQSPTHLIKTRGQQATLRCSPISGHTSVYWYQQALGLGLQFLLWYDEGEERNRGNFPPRFSGRQFPNYSSELNVNALELEDSALYLCASSFSEETQYFGPGTRLLVL.

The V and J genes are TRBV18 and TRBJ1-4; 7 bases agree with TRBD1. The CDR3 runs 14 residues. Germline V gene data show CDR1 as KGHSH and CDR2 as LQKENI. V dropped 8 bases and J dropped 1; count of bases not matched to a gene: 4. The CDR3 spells CASATGETNEKLFF. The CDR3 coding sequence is TGTGCCAGCGCTACAGGGGAAACTAATGAAAAACTGTTTTTT.

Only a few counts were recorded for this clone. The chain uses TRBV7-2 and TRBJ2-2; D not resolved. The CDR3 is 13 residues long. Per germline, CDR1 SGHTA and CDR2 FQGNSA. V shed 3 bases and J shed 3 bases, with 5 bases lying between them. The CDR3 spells CASSFQYTGELFF. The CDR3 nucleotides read TGTGCCAGCAGCTTTCAGTACACCGGGGAGCTGTTTTTT.

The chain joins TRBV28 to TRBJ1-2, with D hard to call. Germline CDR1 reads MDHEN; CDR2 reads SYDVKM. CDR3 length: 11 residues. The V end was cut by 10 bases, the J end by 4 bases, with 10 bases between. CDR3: CATLSGYGYTF. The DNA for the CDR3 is TGTGCCACCTTGAGCGGCTATGGCTACACCTTC.

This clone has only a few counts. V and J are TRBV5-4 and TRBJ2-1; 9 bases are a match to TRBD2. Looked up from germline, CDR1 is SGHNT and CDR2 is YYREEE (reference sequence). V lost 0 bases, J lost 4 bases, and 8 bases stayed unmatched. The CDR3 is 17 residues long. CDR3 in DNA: TGTGCCAGCAGCTTGGTGATGGTAGCGGGGGTTTACAATGAGCAGTTCTTC. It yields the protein CASSLVMVAGVYNEQFF.

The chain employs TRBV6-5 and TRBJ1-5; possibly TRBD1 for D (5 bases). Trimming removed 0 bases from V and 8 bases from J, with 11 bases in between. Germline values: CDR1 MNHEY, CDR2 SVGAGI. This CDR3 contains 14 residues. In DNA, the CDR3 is TGTGCCAGCAGTTACTCGGGAGGGGTGGAGCCCCAGCATTTT. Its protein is CASSYSGGVEPQHF.

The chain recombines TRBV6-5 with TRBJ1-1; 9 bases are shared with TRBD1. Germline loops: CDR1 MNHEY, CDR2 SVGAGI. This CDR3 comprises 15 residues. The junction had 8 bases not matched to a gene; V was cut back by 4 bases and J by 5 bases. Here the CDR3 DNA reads TGTGCCAGCAGTTCTCCGGGACAGGGCCGGACTGAAGCTTTCTTT. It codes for CASSSPGQGRTEAFF.